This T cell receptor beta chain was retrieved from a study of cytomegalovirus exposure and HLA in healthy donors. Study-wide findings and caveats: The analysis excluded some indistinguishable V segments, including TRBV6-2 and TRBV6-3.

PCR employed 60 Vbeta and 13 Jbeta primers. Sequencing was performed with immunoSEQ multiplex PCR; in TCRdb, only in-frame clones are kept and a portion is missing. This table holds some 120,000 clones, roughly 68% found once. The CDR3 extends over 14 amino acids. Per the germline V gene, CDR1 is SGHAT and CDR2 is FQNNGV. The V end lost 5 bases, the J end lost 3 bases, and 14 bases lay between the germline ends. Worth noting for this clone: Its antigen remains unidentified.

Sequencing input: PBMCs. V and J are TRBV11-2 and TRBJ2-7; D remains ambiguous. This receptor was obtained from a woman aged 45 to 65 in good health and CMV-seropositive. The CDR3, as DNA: TGTGCCAGCAGCGCCTGGAGTTTTGGCTACGAGCAGTACTTC. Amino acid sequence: CASSAWSFGYEQYF.